This T cell receptor (beta chain) derives from a study of T-cell reconstitution after alpha-beta-depleted transplantation in children (dated by TCRdb to about 2016). Background on the whole study: T-cell immune reconstitution after TCRalphabeta/CD19-depleted allogeneic hematopoietic cell transplantation in children was quantitatively tracked in the study by means of TCR repertoire profiling. Broader findings and caveats from the paper: In some patients, the high TCRbeta diversity seen at day 60 was put down to recipient T cells and intrathymic progenitors that had survived conditioning. About two months after transplant, the apparently early recovery of alphabetaT-cell counts reportedly depended on just several hundred clones that had expanded rapidly and came from non-depleted graft cells. Over the following months the frequencies of hyperexpanded clones went down, and after one year T-cell counts and TCRbeta diversity were mostly credited to newly produced T cells.

Concerning this clonotype itself: It lacks a known antigen. Base qualities are missing; no much larger clone stands one base away.

Receptors were amplified or captured by PCR. Sequencing was performed on an Illumina HiSeq 2500. TCR libraries were prepared with molecular barcoding, using unique molecular identifiers to normalize TCRbeta repertoire quantification. TCRdb reprocessing: public reads trimmed at Q25 with fastp, clones called with MiXCR, in-frame beta chains kept. Each CDR3 protein gets just one entry, which takes the most common genes and DNA from the rows behind it. Counted in this sample were about 580,000 distinct CDR3 sequences; more than 20% of them appeared once. The ten largest clones add up to 12% to 15% of the sample. Sample treatment or condition, as interpreted from the label and publication: allogeneic hematopoietic cell transplantation with graft depleted of TCRalphabeta T cells and CD19 B cells. Transplant recipients were children who received TCRalphabeta/CD19-depleted allogeneic hematopoietic cell grafts.

From the cysteine through the phenylalanine, the CDR3 covers 13 amino acids. Solely the CDR3 DNA is kept, with 39 bases framed from the first base. Clipping removes 6 bases from V and 5 bases from J, with 5 as the unmatched junction base count. CDR1 and CDR2 are read off the germline V gene as SGHTA and FQGNSA. This sample comprised PBMCs, mostly from graft donor cells, obtained 360 days after TCRalphabeta/CD19-depleted stem cell transplant. The chain was built from TRBV7-2 and TRBJ2-5, and 8 bases in between align with TRBD1. The TCR comes from a boy under two years old who had a stem cell transplant for acute myeloid leukemia, so the T cells may come from the graft donor. The bases are TGTGCCAGCAGGCAGGGACAGGTCGAGACCCAGTACTTC. This sequence encodes CASRQGQVETQYF.